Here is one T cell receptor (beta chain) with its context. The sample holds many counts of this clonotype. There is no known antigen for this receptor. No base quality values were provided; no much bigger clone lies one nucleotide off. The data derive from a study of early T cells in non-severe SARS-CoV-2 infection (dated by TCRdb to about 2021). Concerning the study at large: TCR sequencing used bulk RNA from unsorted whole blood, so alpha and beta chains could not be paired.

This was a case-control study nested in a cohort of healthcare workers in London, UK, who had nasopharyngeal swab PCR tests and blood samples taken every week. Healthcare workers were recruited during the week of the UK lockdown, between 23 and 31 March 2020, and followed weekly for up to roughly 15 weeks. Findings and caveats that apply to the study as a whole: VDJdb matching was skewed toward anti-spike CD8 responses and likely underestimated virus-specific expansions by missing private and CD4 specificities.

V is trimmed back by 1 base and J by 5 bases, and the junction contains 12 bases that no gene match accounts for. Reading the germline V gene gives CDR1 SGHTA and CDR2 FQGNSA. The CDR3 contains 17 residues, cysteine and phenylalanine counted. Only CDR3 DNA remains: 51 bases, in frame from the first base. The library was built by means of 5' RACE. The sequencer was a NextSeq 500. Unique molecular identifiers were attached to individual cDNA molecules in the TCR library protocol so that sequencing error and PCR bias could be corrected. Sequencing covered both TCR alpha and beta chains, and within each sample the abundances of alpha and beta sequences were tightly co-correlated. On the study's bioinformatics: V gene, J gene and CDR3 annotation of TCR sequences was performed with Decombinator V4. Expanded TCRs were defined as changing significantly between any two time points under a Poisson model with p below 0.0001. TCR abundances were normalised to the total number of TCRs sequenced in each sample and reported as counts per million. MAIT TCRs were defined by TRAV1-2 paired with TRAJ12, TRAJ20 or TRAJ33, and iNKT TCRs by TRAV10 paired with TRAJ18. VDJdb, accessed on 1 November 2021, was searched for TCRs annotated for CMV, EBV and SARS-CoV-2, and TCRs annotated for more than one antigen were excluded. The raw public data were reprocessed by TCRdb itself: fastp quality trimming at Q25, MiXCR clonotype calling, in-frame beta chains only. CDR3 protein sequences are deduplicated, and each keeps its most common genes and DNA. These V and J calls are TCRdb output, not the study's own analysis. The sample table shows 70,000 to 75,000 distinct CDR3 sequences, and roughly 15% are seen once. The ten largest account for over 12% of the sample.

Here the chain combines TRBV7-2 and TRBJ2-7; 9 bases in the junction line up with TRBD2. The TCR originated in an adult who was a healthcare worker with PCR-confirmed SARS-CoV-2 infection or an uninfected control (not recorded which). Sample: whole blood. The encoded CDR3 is CASSLGVWGLAMHEQYF. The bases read TGTGCCAGCAGCTTAGGAGTTTGGGGACTAGCCATGCACGAGCAGTACTTC.